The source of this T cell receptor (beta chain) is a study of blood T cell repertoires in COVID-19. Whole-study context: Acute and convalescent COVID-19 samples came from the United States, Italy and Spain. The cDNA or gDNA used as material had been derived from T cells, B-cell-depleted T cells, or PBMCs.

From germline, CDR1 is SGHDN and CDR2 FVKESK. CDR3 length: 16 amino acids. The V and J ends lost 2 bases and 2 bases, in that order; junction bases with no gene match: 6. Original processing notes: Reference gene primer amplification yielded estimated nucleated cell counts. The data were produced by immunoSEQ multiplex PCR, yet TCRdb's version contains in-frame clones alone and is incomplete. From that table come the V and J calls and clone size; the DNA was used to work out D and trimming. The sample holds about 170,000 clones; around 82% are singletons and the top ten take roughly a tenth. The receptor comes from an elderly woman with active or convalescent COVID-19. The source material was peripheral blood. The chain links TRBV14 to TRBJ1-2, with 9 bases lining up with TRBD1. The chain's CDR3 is CASSQSYGTGNYGYTF. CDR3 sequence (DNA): TGTGCCAGCAGCCAAAGCTACGGGACAGGGAACTATGGCTACACCTTC.